This T cell receptor (beta chain) was obtained from a study of radiotherapy plus CTLA-4 blockade in lung cancer. Using immunoSEQ multiplex PCR, the repertoire was profiled, and TCRdb retains in-frame clones only, with some absent. The sample has about 60,000 clones; around 80% are singletons. The germline CDR1 and CDR2 sequences are MNHNS and SASEGT. This CDR3 region has 15 residues. Trimming removed 0 bases at V and 3 bases at J, with 9 bases between. V gene TRBV6-1 combines with J gene TRBJ1-5; D gene uncertain. The sample in question was peripheral blood, obtained from a patient treated with radiotherapy plus ipilimumab. This receptor was identified in a human donor with non-small cell lung cancer who had a partial response to radiotherapy plus ipilimumab. The CDR3 is CASSEAGGANQPQHF. In DNA form, the CDR3 reads TGTGCCAGCAGTGAAGCAGGAGGTGCCAATCAGCCCCAGCATTTT.